This TCR beta chain is drawn from a study of OX40 agonist ivuxolimab in advanced cancers. In the study overall: Therapy given before enrollment (anti-PD-1, anti-PD-L1 or anti-CTLA-4) was allowed, and approximately 40% had some.

V was pared by 0 bases and J by 7 bases, with 17 bases between. The germline V gene encodes CDR1 MNHEY and CDR2 SMNVEV (reference sequence). CDR3 length: 16 amino acids. In its sample, this clone was seen a few times. Sequenced by immunoSEQ multiplex PCR; TCRdb stores in-frame clones only, minus some. The table has under 40,000 clones, about 87% seen once. The receptor comes from an adult with an advanced solid tumor such as melanoma, head and neck, liver or kidney cancer. The chain combines TRBV27 with TRBJ2-3; D gene unclear. The sequencing used CD4+ or CD8+ T cells sorted from blood, collected in a trial of the OX40 agonist ivuxolimab. The CDR3 DNA follows: TGTGCCAGCAGTTTATCCTTCCATCTTCGACCCTATACGCAGTATTTT. Translated: CASSLSFHLRPYTQYF.